These T cell receptor beta chains were read from a single sample in a study of blood T cell repertoires in COVID-19. Method: immunoSEQ multiplex PCR; TCRdb's copy keeps in-frame clones and lacks some. Among approximately 210,000 clones listed, around 86% were seen once. The source material was peripheral blood. These receptors were taken from a man aged 50 or older with COVID-19, enrolled during active disease. CDR3s include the opening cysteine and the closing phenylalanine or tryptophan. A D gene is named only where the DNA matches it firmly. Size is stated for part of the rows, as once, few or many counts, or as a class when the clone is expanded.

V	D	size	J	CDR3	DNA
TRBV6-1	NA	once	TRBJ1-1	CASSEGAVGQGYEAFF	TGTGCCAGCAGTGAAGGCGCCGTGGGGCAGGGATATGAAGCTTTCTTT
TRBV27	NA	NA	TRBJ1-2	CASSSPGIYGYTF	TGTGCCAGCAGTTCCCCAGGAATCTATGGCTACACCTTC
TRBV2	NA	NA	TRBJ2-5	CASSGREDETQYF	TGTGCCAGCAGTGGTAGGGAGGACGAGACCCAGTACTTC
TRBV18	TRBD1	NA	TRBJ2-4	CASSPPGQAYGNIQYF	TGTGCCAGCTCACCACCGGGACAGGCGTATGGGAACATTCAGTACTTC
TRBV3-1/TRBV3-2	NA	NA	TRBJ2-1	CASSQDVGGAWQFF	TGTGCCAGCAGCCAAGATGTAGGAGGGGCTTGGCAGTTCTTC
TRBV25-1	NA	NA	TRBJ1-3	CASSGYTSSGNTIYF	TGTGCCAGCAGTGGATACACCAGCTCTGGAAACACCATATATTTT
TRBV7-2	NA	NA	TRBJ1-5	CASSRGTINQPQHF	TGTGCCAGCAGCCGCGGGACGATCAATCAGCCCCAGCATTTT
TRBV27	NA	once	TRBJ2-1	CASQFTFLDSYNEQFF	TGTGCCAGCCAGTTTACTTTCCTGGACAGCTACAATGAGCAGTTCTTC
TRBV6-2/TRBV6-3	TRBD1	NA	TRBJ1-2	CASSYSPGQGGGYGYTF	TGTGCCAGCAGTTACTCACCGGGACAGGGAGGAGGCTATGGCTACACCTTC
TRBV6-4	NA	many	TRBJ2-2	CASSDRGTGELFF	TGTGCCAGCAGTGACAGGGGCACCGGGGAGCTGTTTTTT
TRBV21-1	NA	NA	TRBJ1-6	CASSKVGTGGSNSPLHF	TGTGCCAGCAGCAAAGTGGGGACAGGGGGAAGTAATTCACCCCTCCACTTT
TRBV5-6	NA	NA	TRBJ2-1	CASSLYQGPTINEQFF	TGTGCCAGCAGCTTGTATCAGGGCCCAACTATCAATGAGCAGTTCTTC
TRBV24-1	NA	NA	TRBJ1-5	CATSGPGGAGQPQHF	TGTGCCACCAGTGGCCCGGGCGGGGCCGGTCAGCCCCAGCATTTT
TRBV7-8	TRBD2	NA	TRBJ2-5	CASRQRGGIGTQYF	TGTGCCAGCAGACAGCGGGGGGGCATCGGGACCCAGTACTTC
TRBV7-6	TRBD2	NA	TRBJ2-7	CASSSYRTSGTTYEQYF	TGTGCCAGCAGCTCTTACAGGACTAGCGGAACAACCTACGAGCAGTACTTC
TRBV18	TRBD1	NA	TRBJ2-6	CASSYGTGGSGANVLTF	TGTGCCAGCTCATACGGGACAGGGGGCTCTGGGGCCAACGTCCTGACTTTC
TRBV7-9	TRBD2	NA	TRBJ2-3	CASSLSSGSGTIDTQYF	TGTGCCAGCAGCTTATCTAGCGGGAGTGGGACGATTGATACGCAGTATTTT
TRBV18	NA	NA	TRBJ1-5	CASSPAGPNSNQPQHF	TGTGCCAGCTCACCGGCGGGGCCTAATAGCAATCAGCCCCAGCATTTT
TRBV7-2	NA	NA	TRBJ1-4	CASSSDRTNEKLFF	TGTGCCAGCAGCTCTGACAGAACTAATGAAAAACTGTTTTTT
TRBV3-1/TRBV3-2	TRBD1	NA	TRBJ1-3	CASSQTGTAGNTIYF	TGTGCCAGCAGCCAAACCGGGACAGCCGGGAACACCATATATTTT
TRBV18	NA	NA	TRBJ1-1	CASSLGLGGNTEAFF	TGTGCCAGCTCACTGGGTCTAGGAGGGAACACTGAAGCTTTCTTT
TRBV6-6	NA	NA	TRBJ2-7	CASTNTEDWLGDEQYF	TGTGCCAGCACCAATACCGAGGACTGGCTTGGGGACGAGCAGTACTTC
TRBV5-1	TRBD1	NA	TRBJ2-1	CASSQRQGVSYNEQFF	TGCGCCAGCAGCCAAAGACAGGGGGTCTCCTACAATGAGCAGTTCTTC
TRBV4-2	NA	NA	TRBJ2-1	CASSQDYGTRNNEQFF	TGTGCCAGCAGCCAAGATTATGGGACTCGAAACAATGAGCAGTTCTTC
TRBV19	TRBD1	NA	TRBJ1-2	CASSTRDRVPYGYTF	TGTGCCAGTAGTACCCGGGACAGGGTCCCCTATGGCTACACCTTC
TRBV2	TRBD1	NA	TRBJ1-4	CASTGTGGREKLFF	TGTGCCAGCACGGGGACAGGGGGCCGGGAAAAACTGTTTTTT
TRBV6-1	NA	few	TRBJ1-5	CASSEVVQWTENQPQHF	TGTGCCAGCAGTGAAGTGGTGCAATGGACAGAAAATCAGCCCCAGCATTTT
TRBV7-9	NA	few	TRBJ1-3	CASSSGGSGNTIYF	TGTGCCAGCAGCTCCGGCGGCTCTGGAAACACCATATATTTT
TRBV7-3	TRBD1	NA	TRBJ2-3	CASSWTGSTDTQYF	TGTGCCAGCTCTTGGACAGGGTCCACAGATACGCAGTATTTT
TRBV11-2	TRBD1	NA	TRBJ2-2	CASSPRTGGFGELFF	TGTGCCAGCAGCCCCCGGACAGGGGGCTTCGGGGAGCTGTTTTTT
TRBV29-1	TRBD1	NA	TRBJ1-4	CSVTDRGNEKLFF	TGCAGCGTTACCGACAGGGGAAATGAAAAACTGTTTTTT
TRBV7-4	NA	few	TRBJ1-5	CASSLVGGNQPQHF	TGTGCCAGCAGCTTAGTTGGGGGGAATCAGCCCCAGCATTTT
TRBV5-5	TRBD1	NA	TRBJ2-3	CASSSRTGGGTDTQYF	TGTGCCAGCAGCTCCAGGACAGGGGGCGGCACAGATACGCAGTATTTT
TRBV7-6	NA	few	TRBJ1-2	CASSPKVGAAGGYTF	TGTGCCAGCAGCCCCAAAGTAGGGGCGGCGGGGGGCTACACCTTC
TRBV20-1	NA	few	TRBJ1-5	CSASFPGGTNQPQHF	TGCAGTGCTAGTTTTCCAGGTGGTACCAATCAGCCCCAGCATTTT
TRBV7-9	TRBD2	NA	TRBJ2-6	CASRVAGGPSGANVLTF	TGTGCCAGCCGTGTAGCGGGAGGGCCCTCTGGGGCCAACGTCCTGACTTTC
TRBV6-1	NA	NA	TRBJ2-2	CASSDEVPGELFF	TGTGCCAGCAGTGATGAGGTCCCCGGGGAGCTGTTTTTT
TRBV5-5	TRBD2	once	TRBJ2-3	CASSLRASGKSTFTDTQYF	TGTGCCAGCAGCTTGAGGGCTAGCGGGAAGTCTACATTCACAGATACGCAGTATTTT
TRBV19	NA	once	TRBJ2-2	CASRYNPGTGELFF	TGTGCCAGTAGGTACAATCCGGGTACCGGGGAGCTGTTTTTT
TRBV29-1	TRBD1	NA	TRBJ1-4	CSVGGQGMGEKLFF	TGCAGCGTTGGGGGACAGGGCATGGGAGAAAAACTGTTTTTT
TRBV5-4	NA	NA	TRBJ1-2	CASSLALDVEDGYTF	TGTGCCAGCAGCTTGGCCCTGGATGTGGAGGATGGCTACACCTTC
TRBV11-1	TRBD1	NA	TRBJ2-7	CASSSGTGDYEQYF	TGTGCCAGCAGCTCCGGGACAGGGGACTACGAGCAGTACTTC
TRBV6-5	TRBD1	NA	TRBJ2-7	CASSYRTGELYEQYF	TGTGCCAGCAGTTACAGGACAGGGGAACTCTACGAGCAGTACTTC
TRBV21-1	NA	NA	TRBJ1-2	CASSKERGTANYGYTF	TGTGCCAGCAGCAAAGAGCGCGGGACAGCTAACTATGGCTACACCTTC
TRBV13	TRBD1	NA	TRBJ2-3	CASSLGDRASTDTQYF	TGTGCCAGCAGCCTAGGGGACAGGGCAAGCACAGATACGCAGTATTTT
TRBV7-9	NA	NA	TRBJ2-3	CASSLEAGTATDTQYF	TGTGCCAGCAGCTTAGAGGCGGGAACTGCTACAGATACGCAGTATTTT
TRBV7-2	NA	NA	TRBJ1-2	CASSLDRSNYGYTF	TGTGCCAGCAGCTTAGACAGAAGTAACTATGGCTACACCTTC
TRBV27	TRBD2	NA	TRBJ2-1	CASSLWASGRGNNEQFF	TGTGCCAGCAGTTTATGGGCTAGCGGGAGGGGTAACAATGAGCAGTTCTTC
TRBV2	TRBD1	NA	TRBJ1-5	CASSEAMGQNSNQPQHF	TGTGCCAGCAGTGAAGCGATGGGACAGAATAGCAATCAGCCCCAGCATTTT